Following are 24 T cell receptor beta chains from one sample sequenced in a study of blood T cell repertoires in COVID-19. Here immunoSEQ multiplex PCR was the method, and the copy in TCRdb shows in-frame clones only, minus some. The profile covers 120,000 to 150,000 clones, with 88% appearing a single time and approximately 2.5% taken by the ten largest. The sample taken for sequencing was peripheral blood. All receptors derive from a human donor in a cohort sampled during active COVID-19.

The V gene is TRBV3-1 (or the pseudogene TRBV3-2), the J gene TRBJ2-5; 8 bases match TRBD2. The CDR3 length is 15 residues. Germline trimming cut 5 bases from V and 5 bases from J; bases unmatched to any gene: 10. Germline CDR1 reads LGHDT; CDR2 reads YNNKEL (reference sequence). CDR3 residues: CASSSKRGGWETQYF. The CDR3 DNA is TGTGCCAGCAGCTCAAAACGGGGGGGCTGGGAGACCCAGTACTTC.

V is TRBV5-1 and J is TRBJ2-7; no reliable D call. The V gene's germline CDR1 is SGHRS and CDR2 YFSETQ. The CDR3 spans 14 residues. Between the trimmed V and J ends, which lost 0 bases and 3 bases, there was a span of 10 bases. CDR3 amino acids: CASSLEQTIYEQYF. The CDR3 DNA is TGCGCCAGCAGCTTGGAACAGACGATCTACGAGCAGTACTTC.

V gene TRBV7-2 combines with J gene TRBJ1-2; 7 nucleotides align to TRBD1. This CDR3 comprises 17 residues. In germline, CDR1 is SGHTA, CDR2 FQGNSA. Trimming cost V 1 base and J 5 bases; bases outside gene matches: 13. The CDR3, as DNA: TGTGCCAGCAGCTTAGGCCTACCGACGACAGGGCAGTATGGCTACACCTTC. The encoded protein is CASSLGLPTTGQYGYTF.

V and J are TRBV28 and TRBJ2-1; the match to TRBD2 covers 9 bases. This CDR3 spans 14 amino acids. The germline CDR1 and CDR2 sequences are MDHEN and SYDVKM. The junction had 4 bases not matched to a gene; V was cut back by 4 bases and J by 6 bases. In DNA, the CDR3 is TGTGCCAGCAGTTCAGCGGGAGGAATCAATGAGCAGTTCTTC. It specifies CASSSAGGINEQFF.

Only a few counts were recorded for this clone. The chain is built from TRBV7-9 and TRBJ2-7; 7 bases line up with TRBD1. Germline loops: CDR1 SEHNR, CDR2 FQNEAQ (reference sequence). This CDR3 is 14 amino acids long. V was clipped by 2 bases and J by 6 bases; unmatched bases: 7. The CDR3 reads CASSLSRGISEQYF. CDR3 sequence (DNA): TGTGCCAGCAGCTTATCCAGGGGGATTAGCGAGCAGTACTTC.

CDR3 in amino acids: CASSLPQGEQYF. Here the CDR3 DNA reads TGTGCCAGCAGCTTACCTCAGGGCGAGCAGTACTTC. J is TRBJ2-7 and V is TRBV7-8; maybe TRBD1 (5 bases). CDR3 length equals 12 residues. Looked up from germline, CDR1 is SGHVS and CDR2 is FQNEAQ. Trimming took off 2 bases at V and 6 bases at J, with 8 bases between the two ends.

The chain links TRBV7-8 to TRBJ2-1, with 11 bases that match TRBD2. J was trimmed by 2 bases and V by 7 bases; bases with no gene match: 13. The CDR3 runs 18 residues. Per the germline V gene, CDR1 is SGHVS and CDR2 is FQNEAQ. The CDR3 sequence is CASTPIAGGPPPYNEQFF. CDR3 nucleotides: TGTGCCAGCACCCCAATAGCGGGAGGGCCCCCTCCCTACAATGAGCAGTTCTTC. The entire variable domain, with the rest obtained from reference TRBV7-8 and TRBJ2-1, is as follows: GAGVSQSPRYKVAKRGQDVALRCDPISGHVSLFWYQQALGQGPEFLTYFQNEAQLDKSGLPSDRFFAERPEGSVSTLKIQRTQQEDSAVYLCASTPIAGGPPPYNEQFFGPGTRLTVL.

The gene calls are TRBV9 and TRBJ2-1; TRBD1 matches 12 bases. Germline V gene data show CDR1 as SGDLS and CDR2 as YYNGEE. The CDR3 loop spans 15 amino acids. J was trimmed by 5 bases and V by 3 bases; bases with no gene match: 3. CDR3 nucleotide sequence: TGTGCCAGCAGCGCGGGACAGGGGGCGGACAATGAGCAGTTCTTC. It encodes CASSAGQGADNEQFF.

This chain joins TRBV6-2 or TRBV6-3 and TRBJ2-3; 8 bases are shared with TRBD2. In germline, CDR1 is MNHEY, CDR2 SVGEGT. CDR3 size: 15 residues. V dropped 5 bases and J dropped 4; count of bases not matched to a gene: 8. CDR3: CASSLSGKRPDTQYF. The CDR3 region has the DNA TGTGCCAGCAGTCTTAGCGGGAAACGCCCAGATACGCAGTATTTT.

The chain uses TRBV5-1 and TRBJ1-2, with 8 bases lining up with TRBD1. In germline, CDR1 is SGHRS, CDR2 YFSETQ. The CDR3 length is 16 residues. V lost 3 bases to trimming and J lost 3 bases; unmatched junction nucleotides: 10. For the CDR3, the DNA is TGCGCCAGCAGCTCACGCCCCGGACAGGGCGACTATGGCTACACCTTC. Encoded protein: CASSSRPGQGDYGYTF.

The V call is TRBV6-5, the J call TRBJ2-4; D not resolved. The V and J ends lost 8 bases and 3 bases respectively, with 5 bases between them. The CDR3 has 11 residues. Germline V gene data show CDR1 as MNHEY and CDR2 as SVGAGI. CDR3 bases: TGTGCCAGCTGGAGCAAAAACATTCAGTACTTC. Amino acids: CASWSKNIQYF.

V is TRBV28 and J is TRBJ1-2; 9 bases are a match to TRBD1. In germline, CDR1 is MDHEN, CDR2 SYDVKM. The V gene end was trimmed by 4 bases and the J gene end by 1 base; junction bases not matched to a gene: 7. The CDR3 runs 16 residues. CDR3 region: CASSSGQGIFNYGYTF. The DNA of the CDR3 is TGTGCCAGCAGTTCCGGACAGGGGATATTTAACTATGGCTACACCTTC.

This clone came up once. This chain uses TRBV6-2 or TRBV6-3 with TRBJ2-3; TRBD2 matches at 12 bases. V was pared by 5 bases and J by 2 bases, with 8 bases of the junction left unmatched. The CDR3 is 17 amino acids. Germline values: CDR1 MNHEY, CDR2 SVGEGT. The CDR3 DNA reads as TGTGCCAGCAGTCCGGGACGACTAGCGGGAGCCACAGATACGCAGTATTTT. Translation gives CASSPGRLAGATDTQYF.

The chain carries TRBV28 and TRBJ1-1, with 8 positions matching TRBD1. Trimming at V came to 3 bases and at J to 0 bases, leaving 3 bases not matched to a gene. The germline V gene has CDR1 MDHEN and CDR2 SYDVKM. This CDR3 comprises 15 residues. Here the CDR3 DNA reads TGTGCCAGCAGTTTGTCGGGACAGGTGAACACTGAAGCTTTCTTT. It specifies CASSLSGQVNTEAFF.

The rearrangement uses TRBV7-9 and TRBJ1-1; 7 bases are shared with TRBD1. This CDR3 contains 13 residues. Unmatched junction bases numbered 11, after V lost 5 bases and J lost 11 bases. CDR1 is SEHNR and CDR2 is FQNEAQ in the germline V gene (reference sequence). The CDR3 DNA is TGTGCCAGCAGCCAGGGGGGAGAGTCTTGGGCTTTCTTT. It codes for CASSQGGESWAFF.

V is TRBV29-1 and J is TRBJ2-3, with D tentatively TRBD2 (5 bases). The CDR3 runs to 13 residues. V was pared by 5 bases and J by 5 bases, with 14 bases between. CDR1 and CDR2 (germline): SQVTM, ANQGSEA. Here the CDR3 reads CSVRTSLLDTQYF. The CDR3 nucleotides read TGCAGCGTTCGTACTAGTTTGTTAGATACGCAGTATTTT.

The table lists this clone with a count of one. The chain uses TRBV7-2 and TRBJ2-7; TRBD2 matches at 8 bases. CDR1 and CDR2 (germline): SGHTA, FQGNSA. The length of the CDR3 is 16 residues. The junction had 9 bases not matched to a gene; V was cut back by 3 bases and J by 2 bases. Here the CDR3 reads CASSFSSSGITYEQYF. CDR3 nucleotides: TGTGCCAGCAGCTTCAGTAGTAGCGGGATAACCTACGAGCAGTACTTC.

The chain couples TRBV5-1 to TRBJ2-7; 15 nucleotides line up with TRBD2. The CDR3 has 16 amino acids. With V trimmed by 4 bases and J by 3 bases, 5 bases remained unmatched. The germline V gene encodes CDR1 SGHRS and CDR2 YFSETQ. CDR3 in DNA: TGCGCCAGCAGCCGGACTAGCGGGAGGGATCGCTACGAGCAGTACTTC. The encoded protein is CASSRTSGRDRYEQYF.

The rearrangement links TRBV7-2 to TRBJ2-7, with 7 bases aligning to TRBD2. The CDR3 loop spans 15 amino acids. V lost 1 base, J lost 1 base, and 4 bases stayed unmatched. The germline V gene has CDR1 SGHTA and CDR2 FQGNSA. Here the CDR3 DNA reads TGTGCCAGCAGCTTAGGAAGCGGGGCGTCCTACGAGCAGTACTTC. It encodes CASSLGSGASYEQYF.

V is TRBV30 and J is TRBJ1-4; TRBD1 is a possible D gene (5 bases). CDR1 is GTSNPN and CDR2 is SVGIG in the germline V gene (reference sequence). This CDR3 is built from 14 residues. Trimming removed 4 bases from V and 0 bases from J, with 9 bases in between. The CDR3 loop is CAWTRRATNEKLFF. The CDR3 bases are TGTGCCTGGACCCGCAGGGCAACTAATGAAAAACTGTTTTTT.

The rearrangement joins TRBV5-5 to TRBJ2-2; 10 bases are a match to TRBD1. CDR1 is SGHKS and CDR2 is YYEKEE in the germline V gene (reference sequence). Losses at the gene ends were 4 bases for V and 0 bases for J; bases not matched to a gene: 3. The CDR3 spans 16 residues. The CDR3: CASSIGQGANTGELFF. The CDR3 DNA follows: TGTGCCAGCAGCATCGGACAGGGGGCGAACACCGGGGAGCTGTTTTTT.

This chain uses TRBV7-2 with TRBJ1-2, with 7 bases fitting TRBD1. CDR3 length: 14 amino acids. Losses at the gene ends were 5 bases for V and 5 bases for J; bases not matched to a gene: 8. The germline V gene has CDR1 SGHTA and CDR2 FQGNSA. The CDR3 here is CASSAHGTVYGYTF. The CDR3 DNA reads TGTGCCAGCAGCGCACACGGGACAGTATATGGCTACACCTTC.

The chain joins TRBV7-2 to TRBJ2-5; 9 bases are shared with TRBD2. There are 17 residues in the CDR3. CDR1 and CDR2 (germline): SGHTA, FQGNSA. V was clipped by 1 base and J by 4 bases; unmatched bases: 10. Here the CDR3 DNA reads TGTGCCAGCAGCTTAGGTGGGGTAGCGGGGGAGGGAGAGACCCAGTACTTC. It yields the protein CASSLGGVAGEGETQYF.

The rearrangement joins TRBV6-5 to TRBJ1-1; the D gene is possibly TRBD1 (5 bases). There are 15 residues in the CDR3. The germline V gene has CDR1 MNHEY and CDR2 SVGAGI. The ends were cut back, 2 bases at V and 4 bases at J, with 14 bases in the middle. The CDR3 region has the DNA TGTGCCAGCAGTTACGAAGGGGCTTGGGGCACTGAAGCTTTCTTT. Translation gives CASSYEGAWGTEAFF.